This TCR beta chain was observed in a study of beta chain features in type 1 diabetes. Study overall: The samples had around 100 million sorted cells examined in all.

Study-wide points: Moderate but significant shortening of TCRB CDR3s was recorded in all four CD4+ subsets from Type 1 diabetes patients. Naive, central memory and regulatory TCRB repertoires appeared more similar among patients than healthy donors.

There are a few counts of this clone. Its antigen is undetermined. Trimming cost V 0 bases and J 3 bases; bases outside gene matches: 4. The germline gives CDR1 SGDLS, CDR2 YYNGEE. The CDR3 extends over 15 amino acids. TCRB transcripts that were expressed got sequenced, as all of the isolated RNA had been reverse transcribed. The data were produced by immunoSEQ multiplex PCR, yet TCRdb's version contains in-frame clones alone and is incomplete. Among around 250,000 clones, around an eighth were seen once, and the ten largest hold over 0.015%. Every participating donor gave one draw, a heparinised blood sample averaging approximately 120 mL. Based on CD45RO/CCR7/CD25/CD127/CD95/CD27, CD4+ regulatory, stem cell-like memory, naive and central memory cells were sorted.

The receptor's source is a man aged 30-40 years with type 1 diabetes. The chain uses TRBV9 and TRBJ2-3, with 7 bases lining up with TRBD1. The sample comprised naive CD4+ T cells from blood. For the CDR3, the DNA is TGTGCCAGCAGCGTAGAGGGACAGAGGACAGATACGCAGTATTTT. Translating gives CASSVEGQRTDTQYF.